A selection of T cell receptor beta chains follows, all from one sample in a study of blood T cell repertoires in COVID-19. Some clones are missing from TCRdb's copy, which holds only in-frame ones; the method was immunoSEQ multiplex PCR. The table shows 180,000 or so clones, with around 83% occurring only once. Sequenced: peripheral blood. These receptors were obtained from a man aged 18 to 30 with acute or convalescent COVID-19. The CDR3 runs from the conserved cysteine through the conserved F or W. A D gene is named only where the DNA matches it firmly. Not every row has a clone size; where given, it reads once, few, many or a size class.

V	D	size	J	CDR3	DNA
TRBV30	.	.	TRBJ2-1	CAWTGSYNEQFF	TGTGCCTGGACAGGGTCCTACAATGAGCAGTTCTTC
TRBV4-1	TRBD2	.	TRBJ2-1	CASGGDANYNEQFF	TGCGCCTCCGGGGGGGATGCAAACTACAATGAGCAGTTCTTC
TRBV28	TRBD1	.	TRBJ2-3	CASGPGGGTDTQYF	TGTGCCAGCGGCCCAGGGGGCGGTACAGATACGCAGTATTTT
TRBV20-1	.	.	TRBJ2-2	CSAQGPGELFF	TGCAGTGCACAGGGTCCCGGGGAGCTGTTTTTT
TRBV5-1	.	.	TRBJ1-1	CASSLATAHEAFF	TGCGCCAGCAGCTTGGCGACAGCTCATGAAGCTTTCTTT
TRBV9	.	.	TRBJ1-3	CASSVSWEDKWGNTIYF	TGTGCCAGCAGCGTGAGCTGGGAGGATAAGTGGGGAAACACCATATATTTT
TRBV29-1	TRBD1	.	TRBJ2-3	CSVRQGAVGTDTQYF	TGCAGCGTCCGACAGGGGGCTGTTGGCACAGATACGCAGTATTTT
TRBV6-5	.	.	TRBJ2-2	CASRQTGTSTGELFF	TGTGCCAGCAGACAAACAGGGACCAGCACCGGGGAGCTGTTTTTT
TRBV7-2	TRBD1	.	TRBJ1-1	CASSLASGQGKAEAFF	TGTGCCAGCAGCTTAGCCTCGGGACAGGGGAAAGCTGAAGCTTTCTTT
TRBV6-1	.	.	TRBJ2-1	CASSERPSSYNEQFF	TGTGCCAGCAGTGAACGCCCGAGCTCCTACAATGAGCAGTTCTTC
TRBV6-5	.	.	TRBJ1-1	CASSYSGRIGTEAFF	TGTGCCAGCAGTTACTCGGGGAGGATAGGCACTGAAGCTTTCTTT
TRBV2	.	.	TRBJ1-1	CASTGGENTEAFF	TGTGCCAGCACCGGTGGAGAAAACACTGAAGCTTTCTTT
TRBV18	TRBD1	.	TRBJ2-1	CASSPIGQGVDEQFF	TGTGCCAGCTCACCTATAGGACAGGGCGTCGATGAGCAGTTCTTC
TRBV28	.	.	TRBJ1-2	CASRPLSTGKGHGYTF	TGTGCCAGCAGACCACTGTCTACGGGGAAAGGGCATGGCTACACCTTC
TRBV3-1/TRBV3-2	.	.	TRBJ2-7	CASSQTDSPSYEQYF	TGTGCCAGCAGCCAAACGGACAGTCCTTCCTACGAGCAGTACTTC
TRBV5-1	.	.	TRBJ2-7	CASSPETGRNYEQYF	TGCGCCAGCAGCCCAGAAACAGGGAGAAACTACGAGCAGTACTTC
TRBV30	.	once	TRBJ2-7	CAWSLSGPYEQYF	TGTGCCTGGAGTCTTAGCGGACCCTACGAGCAGTACTTC
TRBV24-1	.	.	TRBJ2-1	CATSGQNEQFF	TGTGCCACCAGCGGACAGAATGAGCAGTTCTTC
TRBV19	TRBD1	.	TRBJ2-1	CASKLKGQGSDDEQFF	TGTGCCAGCAAGCTAAAGGGACAGGGGAGTGACGATGAGCAGTTCTTC
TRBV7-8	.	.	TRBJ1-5	CASGGLGTYSNQPQHF	TGTGCCAGCGGCGGTTTGGGTACCTATAGCAATCAGCCCCAGCATTTT
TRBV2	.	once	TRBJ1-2	CASSGGSPRSYGYTF	TGTGCCAGCAGTGGAGGGTCCCCGCGAAGCTATGGCTACACCTTC
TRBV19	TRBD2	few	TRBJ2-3	CASSKTSGGVSDTQYF	TGTGCCAGTAGTAAAACTAGCGGGGGGGTCTCAGATACGCAGTATTTT
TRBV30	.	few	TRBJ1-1	CAWSVPLQGMGKAFF	TGTGCCTGGAGTGTACCTCTCCAGGGGATGGGAAAAGCTTTCTTT
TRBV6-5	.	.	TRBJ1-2	CASSKYRVGYGYTF	TGTGCCAGCAGTAAGTACAGGGTCGGCTATGGCTACACCTTC
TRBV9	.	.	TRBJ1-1	CASSVVGERGTEAFF	TGTGCCAGCAGCGTAGTAGGGGAAAGGGGGACTGAAGCTTTCTTT
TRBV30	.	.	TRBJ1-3	CAWGDTGNTIYF	TGTGCCTGGGGGGACACAGGAAACACCATATATTTT
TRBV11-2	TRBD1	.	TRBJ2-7	CASSSDRERGYEQYF	TGTGCCAGCAGCTCCGACAGGGAAAGGGGCTACGAGCAGTACTTC
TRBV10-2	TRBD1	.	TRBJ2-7	CASSEPTGSYEQYF	TGCGCCAGCAGTGAGCCGACAGGGTCCTACGAGCAGTACTTC
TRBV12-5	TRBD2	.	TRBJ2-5	CASGLVLAGGETQYF	TGTGCTAGTGGTTTGGTGCTAGCGGGGGGGGAGACCCAGTACTTC
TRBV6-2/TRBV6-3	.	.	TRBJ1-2	CASSYSQGSGYGYTF	TGTGCCAGCAGTTACTCTCAGGGTTCTGGATATGGCTACACCTTC
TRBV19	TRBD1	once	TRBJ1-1	CASSIGTENTEAFF	TGTGCCAGTAGTATCGGGACAGAGAACACTGAAGCTTTCTTT
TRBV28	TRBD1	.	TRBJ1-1	CASSTRTGGSLNTEAFF	TGTGCCAGCAGTACCCGGACAGGGGGTTCGCTGAACACTGAAGCTTTCTTT
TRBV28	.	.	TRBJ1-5	CASWGGGWGNQPQHF	TGTGCCAGCTGGGGGGGAGGATGGGGCAATCAGCCCCAGCATTTT
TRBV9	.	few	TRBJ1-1	CASSAQPTGGEAFF	TGTGCCAGCAGCGCCCAACCGACAGGTGGTGAAGCTTTCTTT
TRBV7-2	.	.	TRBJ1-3	CASSSDRTSGNTIYF	TGTGCCAGCAGCTCTGACAGGACCTCTGGAAACACCATATATTTT
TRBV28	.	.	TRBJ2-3	CAIPGGADTQYF	TGTGCCATCCCGGGGGGCGCAGATACGCAGTATTTT
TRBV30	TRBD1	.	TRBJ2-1	CAWDDRDNEQFF	TGTGCCTGGGATGACAGGGACAATGAGCAGTTCTTC
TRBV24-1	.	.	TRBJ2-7	CATSGSTYEQYF	TGTGCCACCTCAGGGTCCACCTACGAGCAGTACTTC
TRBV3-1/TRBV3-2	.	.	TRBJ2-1	CASSQDSLGGDFRDEQFF	TGTGCCAGCAGCCAAGATAGTCTCGGCGGGGATTTCCGTGATGAGCAGTTCTTC
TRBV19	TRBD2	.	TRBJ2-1	CASSKGRGFNEQFF	TGTGCCAGTAGTAAGGGGCGGGGGTTCAATGAGCAGTTCTTC
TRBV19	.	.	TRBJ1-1	CASSIGGAMNTEAFF	TGTGCCAGTAGTATTGGGGGGGCGATGAACACTGAAGCTTTCTTT
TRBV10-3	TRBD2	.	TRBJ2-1	CAISSGGPSYEQFF	TGTGCCATCAGTAGCGGGGGCCCCTCTTATGAGCAGTTCTTC
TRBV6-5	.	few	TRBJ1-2	CASSYLGQGGYTF	TGTGCCAGCAGTTACTTAGGGCAGGGTGGCTACACCTTC
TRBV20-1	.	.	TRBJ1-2	CSASSTAGEYGYTF	TGCAGTGCTAGTTCTACGGCAGGGGAGTATGGCTACACCTTC
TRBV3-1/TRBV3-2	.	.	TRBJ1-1	CASSRLGATEAFF	TGTGCCAGCAGCCGGCTTGGGGCGACTGAAGCTTTCTTT
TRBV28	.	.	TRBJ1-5	CASSLARVGQPQHF	TGTGCCAGCAGTTTAGCCAGGGTTGGGCAGCCCCAGCATTTT
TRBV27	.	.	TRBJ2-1	CASSSQLNSYNEQFF	TGTGCCAGCAGTTCGCAGTTAAACTCCTACAATGAGCAGTTCTTC
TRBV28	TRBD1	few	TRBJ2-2	CASSSRGLRELFF	TGTGCCAGCAGTTCGAGGGGGCTCCGGGAGCTGTTTTTT
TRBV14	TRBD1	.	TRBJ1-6	CASSQTGGNSPLHF	TGTGCCAGCAGCCAGACAGGGGGAAATTCACCCCTCCACTTT